This passage covers 18 T cell receptor beta chains from one sample sequenced in a study of T cell responses to AZD1222 COVID-19 vaccine. Data came from immunoSEQ multiplex PCR; TCRdb stores just in-frame clones and leaves some out. The table records roughly 150,000 clones, over 85% of them present only once. Specimen: peripheral blood, collected on day 0 of AZD1222 vaccination. The receptors here all came from an adult in good health.

V gene TRBV7-3 combines with J gene TRBJ2-1; 7 nucleotides align to TRBD2. The ends lost 5 bases at V and 5 bases at J; junction bases unmatched: 21. Per the germline V gene, CDR1 is SGHTA and CDR2 is FQGTGA. The CDR3 is 19 amino acids. The CDR3 reads CASSLQGRVEVAGDNEQFF. The CDR3 DNA sequence: TGTGCCAGCAGCCTCCAAGGGAGGGTAGAGGTTGCTGGGGACAATGAGCAGTTCTTC.

The chain couples TRBV7-9 to TRBJ1-2; 8 bases map to TRBD1. The CDR3 covers 16 residues. Germline values: CDR1 SEHNR, CDR2 FQNEAQ (reference sequence). With 5 bases clipped from V and 5 bases from J, the junction kept 13 bases outside the gene matches. The CDR3 protein is CASSLGAGQEIYGYTF. The CDR3 bases are TGTGCCAGCAGCCTGGGCGCGGGACAGGAGATTTATGGCTACACCTTC.

The gene calls are TRBV6-4 and TRBJ2-1; tentative D call: TRBD2 (6 bases). The V and J ends lost 7 bases and 0 bases respectively, with 22 bases between them. This CDR3 region has 18 residues. Germline V gene lookup returns CDR1 MRHNA and CDR2 SNTAGT. This chain's CDR3 is CASTAAAGLISSYNEQFF. As DNA, the CDR3 is TGTGCCAGCACCGCCGCGGCGGGGCTGATTAGCTCCTACAATGAGCAGTTCTTC.

The CDR3 DNA sequence: TGTGCCAGCAGCCAAGACGGAGGAGGGACTGAAGCTTTCTTT. Translation: CASSQDGGGTEAFF. The chain employs TRBV11-2 and TRBJ1-1; D remains unclear. CDR1 and CDR2 (germline): SGHAT, FQNNGV. V lost 5 bases and J lost 5, with 15 bases in between. The CDR3 contains 14 residues.

The chain couples TRBV11-3 to TRBJ2-1; no reliable D call. This CDR3 spans 12 amino acids. V lost 1 base to trimming and J lost 10 bases, with 8 bases between them. CDR1 is SGHNT and CDR2 is YENEEA in the germline V gene. The CDR3 DNA reads as TGTGCCAGCAGCTTAGCGAGTAGGGAGCAGTTCTTC. It yields the protein CASSLASREQFF.

This clone appeared once. The chain employs TRBV10-1 and TRBJ2-7; D uncertain. The CDR3 totals 15 residues. V was shortened by 2 bases and J by 2 bases, with 13 bases between the two germline ends. Germline V gene sequence: CDR1 WNHNN, CDR2 SYGVQD (reference sequence). CDR3 in amino acids: CASSEIANPPYEQYF. CDR3 bases: TGCGCCAGCAGTGAGATAGCTAACCCGCCCTACGAGCAGTACTTC.

This clone was picked up one time. The CDR3 sequence: CASSQDGTVRTDTQYF. The DNA of the CDR3 is TGTGCCAGCAGCCAAGACGGGACAGTCCGCACAGATACGCAGTATTTT. The chain couples TRBV3-1 (or the pseudogene TRBV3-2) to TRBJ2-3; 7 bases are shared with TRBD1. CDR1 is LGHDT, CDR2 YNNKEL, per germline (reference sequence). V was clipped by 0 bases and J by 1 base; unmatched bases: 4. There are 16 residues in the CDR3.

In this sample, this clone turned up a few times. V usage is TRBV7-2 and J usage is TRBJ2-7, with 8 bases lining up with TRBD1. Germline loops: CDR1 SGHTA, CDR2 FQGNSA. The junction had 9 bases not matched to a gene; V was cut back by 4 bases and J by 7 bases. CDR3 length: 14 amino acids. CDR3 bases: TGTGCCAGCAGCTATACAGGGGGGCAAGGGGAGCAGTACTTC. As protein: CASSYTGGQGEQYF.

The chain is built from TRBV12-5 and TRBJ1-5; 8 bases line up with TRBD1. CDR3 length equals 16 residues. V trimming: 6 bases; J trimming: 3 bases; junction bases outside the gene matches: 10. Germline V gene lookup returns CDR1 LGHNT and CDR2 FRNRAP. The CDR3 loop reads CASGKGQGAINQPQHF. CDR3 in DNA: TGTGCTAGTGGCAAAGGCCAGGGGGCAATCAATCAGCCCCAGCATTTT. The full variable domain, rest sourced from reference TRBV12-5 and TRBJ1-5, is DARVTQTPRHKVTEMGQEVTMRCQPILGHNTVFWYRQTMMQGLELLAYFRNRAPLDDSGMPKDRFSAEMPDATLATLKIQPSEPRDSAVYFCASGKGQGAINQPQHFGDGTRLSIL.

V gene TRBV19 combines with J gene TRBJ2-6; D is undetermined. Germline CDR1 is LNHDA and CDR2 is SQIVND (reference sequence). V lost 2 bases, J lost 4 bases, and 9 bases lay in between. The CDR3 is 15 residues long. CDR3 DNA: TGTGCCAGTAGTATAAAAGGGTCCGGGGCCAACGTCCTGACTTTC. It yields the protein CASSIKGSGANVLTF.

The chain couples TRBV13 to TRBJ2-3, with TRBD2 as a possible D gene (6 bases). The length of the CDR3 is 15 residues. Germline V gene data show CDR1 as PRHDT and CDR2 as FYEKMQ (reference sequence). V was pared by 1 base and J by 6 bases, with 14 bases between. CDR3 amino acids: CASSLVGGLGDTQYF. For the CDR3, the DNA is TGTGCCAGCAGCTTAGTCGGAGGGCTAGGGGATACGCAGTATTTT. Using reference TRBV13 and TRBJ2-3 for the parts outside the CDR3, the full variable domain is AAGVIQSPRHLIKEKRETATLKCYPIPRHDTVYWYQQGPGQDPQFLISFYEKMQSDKGSIPDRFSAQQFSDYHSELNMSSLELGDSALYFCASSLVGGLGDTQYFGPGTRLTVL.

This chain connects TRBV5-1 to TRBJ2-2; D perhaps matches TRBD1 (5 bases). Germline lookup yields CDR1 SGHRS and CDR2 YFSETQ. The CDR3 length is 13 residues. The V end was cut by 4 bases, the J end by 5 bases, with 9 bases between. The CDR3 nucleotides read TGCGCCAGCAGCGCGCCAGGGACCGGGGAGCTGTTTTTT. This encodes CASSAPGTGELFF.

This rearrangement joins TRBV29-1 to TRBJ2-1, with D perhaps TRBD1 (7 bases). Germline V gene sequence: CDR1 SQVTM, CDR2 ANQGSEA. The ends were cut back, 7 bases at V and 0 bases at J, with 13 bases in the middle. The CDR3 spans 14 residues. CDR3 protein: CSANRGGSYNEQFF. The CDR3 DNA sequence: TGCAGCGCGAACAGGGGAGGCTCCTACAATGAGCAGTTCTTC.

The chain uses TRBV11-2 and TRBJ2-1, with no clear D. V lost 2 bases, J lost 8 bases, and 16 bases lay in between. CDR1 is SGHAT and CDR2 is FQNNGV in the germline V gene. The CDR3 consists of 15 residues. Written as DNA, the CDR3 is TGTGCCAGCAGCTTATCGGGTTCGATTTTCTATGAGCAGTTCTTC. The encoded protein is CASSLSGSIFYEQFF.

This chain connects TRBV27 to TRBJ1-5, with 8 bases matching TRBD1. The V gene end was trimmed by 9 bases and the J gene end by 2 bases; junction bases not matched to a gene: 6. There are 14 residues in the CDR3. Per the germline V gene, CDR1 is MNHEY and CDR2 is SMNVEV (reference sequence). This CDR3 reads CASSPDRGNQPQHF. The CDR3, as DNA: TGTGCCAGTTCCCCGGACAGGGGCAATCAGCCCCAGCATTTT.

As for this clone: The identical CDR3 is also encoded by other nucleotide sequences in the sample. The chain has TRBV7-9 and TRBJ1-1; 9 positions agree with TRBD1. With 6 bases clipped from V and 1 base from J, the junction kept 3 bases outside the gene matches. Germline V gives CDR1 SEHNR, CDR2 FQNEAQ (reference sequence). This CDR3 is built from 14 residues. The CDR3 spells CASSLGQGNTEAFF. For the CDR3, the DNA is TGTGCCAGCAGTTTGGGACAGGGGAACACTGAAGCTTTCTTT.

The V gene is TRBV10-1, the J gene TRBJ2-7; TRBD1 matches 9 bases. CDR3 length: 15 residues. J lost 5 bases, V lost 3 bases, and 8 bases had no gene match. In germline, CDR1 is WNHNN, CDR2 SYGVQD (reference sequence). This chain's CDR3 is CASSDTGTGIHEQYF. CDR3 coding DNA: TGCGCCAGCAGTGATACCGGGACAGGGATCCACGAGCAGTACTTC.

This chain joins TRBV5-4 and TRBJ2-7, with 7 bases lining up with TRBD2. The germline V gene encodes CDR1 SGHNT and CDR2 YYREEE (reference sequence). The CDR3 runs 15 residues. Trimming removed 2 bases from V and 5 bases from J; junction bases left unmatched: 10. The CDR3 here is CASSFYSGGRNEQYF. In DNA form, the CDR3 reads TGTGCCAGCAGCTTCTATTCGGGGGGTAGGAACGAGCAGTACTTC.